This is a list of T cell receptor beta chains from one sample in a study of control samples from healthy donors and cancer patients. Assay used: immunoSEQ multiplex PCR; TCRdb lists only in-frame clones, some missing. The sample lists roughly 180,000 clones, 91% occurring once. Sequences were obtained from blood. The receptors here all came from a woman aged 40-49 years in good health. CDR3s include the opening cysteine and the closing phenylalanine or tryptophan. A D gene is named only where the DNA matches it firmly. For some rows the clone size is stated as once, few or many, or as a class when expanded; others skip it.

TRBV7-9	NA	TRBJ2-7	NA	CASSLRERSYEQYF	TGTGCCAGCAGCTTGAGGGAGCGATCCTACGAGCAGTACTTC
TRBV28	NA	TRBJ1-3	NA	CASSPGSLENTIYF	TGTGCCAGCAGTCCGGGGTCCCTCGAAAACACCATATATTTT
TRBV3-1/TRBV3-2	NA	TRBJ2-1	NA	CASSQEQGSYNEQFF	TGTGCCAGCAGCCAAGAACAGGGCTCCTACAATGAGCAGTTCTTC
TRBV11-2	NA	TRBJ2-7	NA	CASSSWPRGSSYEQYF	TGTGCCAGCAGCTCCTGGCCCCGGGGAAGCTCCTACGAGCAGTACTTC
TRBV4-1	TRBD1	TRBJ2-1	NA	CASSHHRDRGYNEQFF	TGCGCCAGCAGCCACCACCGGGACAGGGGTTACAATGAGCAGTTCTTC
TRBV4-1	TRBD1	TRBJ1-2	NA	CASSQDRGSFGYTF	TGCGCCAGCAGCCAGGACAGGGGGTCCTTTGGCTACACCTTC
TRBV20-1	TRBD1	TRBJ2-7	once	CSASTGTGASEQYF	TGCAGTGCTAGTACCGGGACAGGGGCGAGCGAGCAGTACTTC
TRBV5-4	NA	TRBJ2-7	NA	CASSLGGGLHEQYF	TGTGCCAGCAGCTTGGGTGGGGGGCTACACGAGCAGTACTTC
TRBV29-1	TRBD2	TRBJ2-3	NA	CSVDRLAGGTDMQYF	TGCAGCGTTGACCGACTAGCGGGGGGCACAGATATGCAGTATTTT
TRBV11-2	TRBD2	TRBJ2-3	NA	CASSLGLAGGLPATQYF	TGTGCCAGCAGCCTCGGACTAGCGGGGGGCCTCCCGGCTACGCAGTATTTT
TRBV6-2/TRBV6-3	TRBD1	TRBJ2-7	NA	CASSAGQGNREEQYF	TGTGCCAGCAGTGCCGGACAGGGCAACCGTGAGGAGCAGTACTTC
TRBV14	TRBD1	TRBJ2-7	NA	CASSLRTGRYEQYF	TGTGCCAGCAGCCTCCGGACAGGGCGCTACGAGCAGTACTTC
TRBV6-5	NA	TRBJ2-2	NA	CASSYNLFGELFF	TGTGCCAGCAGTTACAATCTCTTCGGGGAGCTGTTTTTT
TRBV5-1	TRBD1	TRBJ1-5	few	CASSLYPQGASNQPQHF	TGCGCCAGCAGCCTCTACCCCCAGGGGGCGAGCAATCAGCCCCAGCATTTT
TRBV6-1	TRBD2	TRBJ2-1	NA	CASSEPLTSGVSYNEQFF	TGTGCCAGCAGTGAACCCTTAACTAGCGGGGTCTCCTACAATGAGCAGTTCTTC
TRBV4-1	TRBD1	TRBJ2-7	few	CASSQGQGAYEQYF	TGCGCCAGCAGCCAAGGACAGGGCGCCTACGAGCAGTACTTC
TRBV20-1	NA	TRBJ1-3	NA	CSASDGGNTIYF	TGCAGTGCCAGTGACGGTGGAAACACCATATATTTT
TRBV10-3	TRBD1	TRBJ2-7	NA	CAISRDREAYEQYF	TGTGCCATCAGCCGGGACAGGGAAGCCTACGAGCAGTACTTC
TRBV27	TRBD1	TRBJ1-5	NA	CASSRTGKDQPQHF	TGTGCCAGCAGTAGGACAGGGAAAGATCAGCCCCAGCATTTT
TRBV24-1	TRBD1	TRBJ1-3	NA	CATSDLDRFTGNTIYF	TGTGCCACCAGTGATCTGGACAGGTTCACTGGAAACACCATATATTTT
TRBV14	NA	TRBJ1-2	once	CASSLPGLTDGYTF	TGTGCCAGCAGCCTGCCGGGCCTCACGGACGGCTACACCTTC
TRBV7-2	NA	TRBJ2-3	NA	CASSLYRSTDTQYF	TGTGCCAGCAGCTTGTACAGAAGCACAGATACGCAGTATTTT
TRBV18	NA	TRBJ2-3	NA	CASSPQGFTDTQYF	TGTGCCAGCTCACCTCAGGGATTCACAGATACGCAGTATTTT
TRBV27	NA	TRBJ1-1	NA	CASSSWEAGTEAFF	TGTGCCAGCAGTTCCTGGGAGGCGGGAACTGAAGCTTTCTTT
TRBV25-1	NA	TRBJ1-2	NA	CASSGGGGGYGYTF	TGTGCCAGCAGTGGTGGAGGTGGGGGTTATGGCTACACCTTC
TRBV5-4	NA	TRBJ1-1	once	CASSSSSENTEAFF	TGTGCCAGCAGCTCGAGCAGCGAGAACACTGAAGCTTTCTTT
TRBV7-2	NA	TRBJ1-2	NA	CASSQFSGYYGYTF	TGTGCCAGCAGCCAATTCTCAGGGTACTATGGCTACACCTTC
TRBV5-1	TRBD1	TRBJ2-5	NA	CASSPGTDQETQYF	TGCGCCAGCAGCCCAGGGACAGACCAAGAGACCCAGTACTTC
TRBV6-1	NA	TRBJ1-5	NA	CASSEFEGQPQHF	TGTGCCAGCAGTGAATTCGAGGGTCAGCCCCAGCATTTT
TRBV19	NA	TRBJ1-2	NA	CASNQERGANYGYTF	TGTGCCAGTAATCAAGAAAGGGGGGCTAACTATGGCTACACCTTC
TRBV5-8	NA	TRBJ1-6	NA	CASSSYQSLHF	TGTGCCAGCAGCTCCTATCAATCCCTCCACTTT
TRBV27	NA	TRBJ2-3	NA	CASSIGSSTDTQYF	TGTGCCAGCAGTATAGGTAGTAGCACAGATACGCAGTATTTT
TRBV5-1	TRBD2	TRBJ2-2	NA	CASTQLAGLTGELFF	TGCGCCAGCACGCAACTAGCGGGGCTTACCGGGGAGCTGTTTTTT
TRBV15	NA	TRBJ1-2	few	CATSERDYSRGYTF	TGTGCCACCAGCGAACGGGACTACTCGAGGGGCTACACCTTC
TRBV5-1	NA	TRBJ2-6	NA	CASSSLGGIDSGANVLTF	TGCGCCAGCAGCAGTTTAGGGGGGATTGATTCTGGGGCCAACGTCCTGACTTTC
TRBV16	NA	TRBJ1-4	NA	CASSQSHTANEKLFF	TGTGCCAGCAGCCAATCCCATACAGCTAATGAAAAACTGTTTTTT
TRBV12-3/TRBV12-4	NA	TRBJ1-4	NA	CASMRGINEKLFF	TGTGCCAGCATGCGGGGGATAAATGAAAAACTGTTTTTT
TRBV5-1	TRBD2	TRBJ2-3	NA	CASRKTSGGAGTDTQYF	TGCGCCAGCAGAAAGACTAGCGGGGGGGCCGGCACAGATACGCAGTATTTT
TRBV2	TRBD1	TRBJ1-5	NA	CASSGQGGNQPQHF	TGTGCCAGCAGCGGACAGGGGGGAAATCAGCCCCAGCATTTT
TRBV10-3	NA	TRBJ2-6	NA	CAFLAQGSGANVLTF	TGTGCCTTCCTAGCCCAGGGCTCTGGGGCCAACGTCCTGACTTTC
TRBV18	NA	TRBJ1-2	NA	CASSPTGTPFYGYTF	TGTGCCAGCTCCCCAACGGGTACACCTTTCTATGGCTACACCTTC
TRBV5-4	TRBD1	TRBJ2-1	NA	CASSLVGDRNYNEQFF	TGTGCCAGCAGCTTGGTCGGGGACAGGAACTACAATGAGCAGTTCTTC
TRBV3-1/TRBV3-2	NA	TRBJ2-3	NA	CASSQGLGGTDTQYF	TGTGCCAGCAGCCAAGGACTCGGAGGCACAGATACGCAGTATTTT
TRBV10-2	NA	TRBJ2-2	NA	CASSEQGTGELFF	TGCGCCAGCAGTGAGCAAGGGACCGGGGAGCTGTTTTTT
TRBV5-4	NA	TRBJ2-1	NA	CASNLPGLYNEQFF	TGTGCCAGCAACCTCCCGGGTCTATACAATGAGCAGTTCTTC
TRBV28	TRBD1	TRBJ1-5	NA	CASLMTGNGVQPQHF	TGTGCCAGCCTCATGACAGGGAACGGTGTTCAGCCCCAGCATTTT
TRBV4-1	TRBD1	TRBJ1-1	NA	CASSQVRGPLNTEAFF	TGCGCCAGCAGCCAAGTGAGGGGGCCTCTGAACACTGAAGCTTTCTTT
TRBV19	NA	TRBJ2-2	NA	CASSYPRAPLDTGELFF	TGTGCCAGTAGTTACCCCAGGGCACCTTTAGACACCGGGGAGCTGTTTTTT
TRBV29-1	TRBD1	TRBJ1-1	NA	CSVDRANTEAFF	TGCAGCGTGGACAGGGCCAACACTGAAGCTTTCTTT
TRBV7-9	NA	TRBJ1-2	NA	CASSPLDNGYTF	TGTGCCAGCAGCCCTCTGGACAACGGCTACACCTTC
TRBV9	NA	TRBJ1-2	NA	CASSAGQSYGYTF	TGTGCCAGCAGCGCAGGACAGAGCTATGGCTACACCTTC
TRBV7-2	NA	TRBJ2-7	NA	CASSSQGLAYEQYF	TGTGCCAGCAGCTCCCAGGGGCTCGCCTACGAGCAGTACTTC
TRBV23-1	NA	TRBJ1-1	NA	CASSQGFRGDTEAFF	TGCGCCAGCAGTCAAGGCTTTCGGGGCGACACTGAAGCTTTCTTT
TRBV3-1/TRBV3-2	TRBD1	TRBJ1-2	NA	CASSPPYRGTYGYTF	TGTGCCAGCAGCCCCCCTTACAGGGGAACCTATGGCTACACCTTC
TRBV6-5	NA	TRBJ1-2	NA	CASSNRDGVEGYTF	TGTGCCAGCAGTAACAGGGATGGGGTTGAGGGCTACACCTTC
TRBV15	NA	TRBJ1-1	NA	CATSRDQRGTEAFF	TGTGCCACCAGCAGAGATCAGCGGGGGACTGAAGCTTTCTTT